A single T cell receptor beta chain is shown here with its context. These data are taken from a study of blood T cell repertoires in COVID-19. Whole-study context: T cells, B-cell-depleted T cells, or PBMCs provided the cDNA or gDNA that served as material.

In the original analysis: The assay estimated nucleated cells by amplifying reference gene primers. This table comes from immunoSEQ multiplex PCR, and its TCRdb copy is limited to in-frame clones, with some not included. The DNA gave D and trimming, while V, J and clone size come from that table. The table has about 90,000 clones, about 86% seen once; the top ten hold approximately 1.3%. The ends lost 0 bases at V and 8 bases at J; junction bases unmatched: 8. This CDR3 has 16 amino acids. The germline V gene has CDR1 SGHVS and CDR2 FNYEAQ. The sequenced material came from peripheral blood. V is TRBV7-6 and J is TRBJ1-4; 8 bases are a match to TRBD1. This TCR was sampled from a man older than 75 with active or convalescent COVID-19. The chain's CDR3 is CASSLAGQGAGEKLFF. The DNA for the CDR3 is TGTGCCAGCAGCTTAGCGGGTCAGGGGGCTGGAGAAAAACTGTTTTTT.